Listed below are T cell receptor beta chains from one sample, sequenced in a study of CD8+CD57+ T cells in acquired aplastic anemia. Via MiXCR, TCRdb re-called the reads, giving one row per CDR3 protein. Of approximately 130,000 distinct CDR3 sequences in the sample, over 55% are singletons; the top ten hold 25% to 30%. What was sequenced was sorted CD4+, CD8+, or CD8+CD57+ T cells (not recorded which) from PBMCs. The origin of the receptors is a human donor with aplastic anemia. CDR3s include the opening cysteine and the closing phenylalanine or tryptophan. The D gene is left open where the match is weak. A row's size may be missing; if present it is once, few, many or a size class.

CDR3 protein,CDR3 DNA,V gene,J gene,D gene,clone size
CASSQVQGADTQYF,TGCGCCAGCAGCCAAGTACAGGGCGCAGATACGCAGTATTTT,TRBV4-3,TRBJ2-3,.,few
CATSGRGGETQYF,TGTGCCACCAGTGGACGGGGTGGGGAGACCCAGTACTTC,TRBV24-1,TRBJ2-5,.,.
CASSSGLAGLQETQYF,TGTGCCAGCAGTTCAGGACTAGCGGGGCTCCAAGAGACCCAGTACTTC,TRBV6-5,TRBJ2-5,TRBD2,many
CASSLQGLHGYTF,TGTGCCAGTAGTTTGCAGGGTCTACATGGCTACACCTTC,TRBV19,TRBJ1-2,.,.
CSARVTASSYNEQFF,TGCAGTGCTAGGGTCACGGCTAGCTCCTACAATGAGCAGTTCTTC,TRBV20-1,TRBJ2-1,.,.
CATRGFWGLDTEAFF,TGTGCCACCCGTGGGTTCTGGGGGCTGGACACTGAAGCTTTCTTT,TRBV10-3,TRBJ1-1,.,.
CASSLEGTQSYEQYF,TGCGCCAGCAGCTTGGAGGGGACACAATCCTACGAGCAGTACTTC,TRBV5-1,TRBJ2-7,.,.
CASSDSGNSPLHF,TGTGCCAGCAGTGATTCGGGAAATTCACCCCTCCACTTT,TRBV6-4,TRBJ1-6,.,.
CASSEREGLAGELFF,TGTGCCAGCAGCGAGCGGGAGGGCCTAGCCGGGGAGCTGTTTTTT,TRBV9,TRBJ2-2,TRBD2,.
CASSLEWGVYYEQYF,TGTGCCAGCAGCTTAGAATGGGGGGTCTATTACGAGCAGTACTTC,TRBV11-2,TRBJ2-7,.,many
CASTVDTYGYTF,TGTGCCAGCACTGTAGACACGTATGGCTACACCTTC,TRBV6-2/TRBV6-3,TRBJ1-2,.,many
CASSSQGLGEQYF,TGTGCCAGCAGTTCACAGGGTCTAGGCGAGCAGTACTTC,TRBV12-3/TRBV12-4,TRBJ2-7,.,.
CASSARLAGGPDTQYF,TGTGCCAGCAGCGCCCGACTAGCGGGGGGCCCAGATACGCAGTATTTT,TRBV9,TRBJ2-3,TRBD2,.
CATSDRASGELFF,TGTGCCACCTCAGACAGGGCAAGCGGGGAGCTGTTTTTT,TRBV24-1,TRBJ2-2,TRBD1,.
CSARVGVRETQYF,TGCAGTGCCCGAGTAGGGGTGCGGGAGACCCAGTACTTC,TRBV20-1,TRBJ2-5,.,.
CAISESTGRLSTEAFF,TGTGCCATCAGTGAGAGTACGGGACGGCTGAGCACTGAAGCTTTCTTT,TRBV10-3,TRBJ1-1,.,.
CASSEYPTDYTGELFF,TGTGCCAGCAGTGAATACCCGACAGATTACACCGGGGAGCTGTTTTTT,TRBV25-1,TRBJ2-2,.,many
CASSSQGYEQYF,TGTGCCAGCAGCTCGCAGGGTTACGAGCAGTACTTC,TRBV7-2,TRBJ2-7,.,.
CASSLFPSYEQYF,TGTGCCAGCAGCTTATTCCCTTCCTACGAGCAGTACTTC,TRBV7-9,TRBJ2-7,.,.
CASSLAGTRFEQYF,TGTGCCAGCAGCTTAGCCGGGACCCGCTTCGAGCAGTACTTC,TRBV11-2,TRBJ2-7,.,.
CATSRVVGVEQYF,TGTGCCACCAGCAGAGTAGTAGGGGTCGAGCAGTACTTC,TRBV15,TRBJ2-7,.,few
CASTRSGITSLDTQYF,TGTGCCAGCACCCGTAGCGGGATCACTTCGTTAGATACGCAGTATTTT,TRBV6-1,TRBJ2-3,TRBD2,.
CASSEMANNSPLHF,TGTGCCAGCAGTGAGATGGCCAACAATTCACCCCTCCACTTT,TRBV2,TRBJ1-6,.,.
CASSPAEGMDDSPLHF,TGTGCCAGCAGCCCGGCCGAGGGCATGGATGATTCACCCCTCCACTTT,TRBV11-2,TRBJ1-6,.,.
CASSFPGQGGGEQYF,TGTGCCAGCAGCTTCCCGGGACAGGGTGGTGGCGAGCAGTACTTC,TRBV7-6,TRBJ2-7,TRBD1,.
CASSPDRNYGCTF,TGTGCCAGCAGCCCCGACAGGAACTATGGCTGCACCTTC,TRBV7-9,TRBJ1-2,.,.
CASSTPPSGANVLTF,TGTGCCAGCAGCACCCCCCCCTCTGGGGCCAACGTCCTGACTTTC,TRBV7-2,TRBJ2-6,.,many
CASSNPGTPGRETQYF,TGTGCCAGCAGCAACCCCGGGACCCCGGGCCGAGAGACCCAGTACTTC,TRBV11-1,TRBJ2-5,.,.
CASSFGLSNEAFF,TGTGCCAGCTCCTTCGGTTTGTCAAATGAAGCTTTCTTT,TRBV7-6,TRBJ1-1,.,.
CARRDTMSYEQYF,TGTGCCAGGAGGGACACCATGTCCTACGAGCAGTACTTC,TRBV2,TRBJ2-7,.,.
CAISSQRAPSMKYF,TGTGCCATCAGTTCTCAGAGGGCTCCCTCGATGAAGTACTTC,TRBV10-3,TRBJ2-7,.,.
CASSTVGDRARGVPLHF,TGTGCCAGCAGCACTGTCGGGGACAGGGCCAGAGGCGTACCCCTCCACTTT,TRBV9,TRBJ1-6,TRBD1,many
CASSLSQRGRWETQYF,TGTGCCAGCAGCTTAAGTCAGCGGGGGCGGTGGGAGACCCAGTACTTC,TRBV7-2,TRBJ2-5,TRBD2,.
CSVLAGGTEAFF,TGCAGCGTTCTTGCAGGGGGGACTGAAGCTTTCTTT,TRBV29-1,TRBJ1-1,TRBD1,.
CASSFTGQADFEQYF,TGTGCCAGCAGTTTTACGGGACAGGCAGATTTCGAGCAGTACTTC,TRBV28,TRBJ2-7,TRBD1,few
CAISDGFGNTEAFF,TGTGCCATCAGTGACGGGTTCGGGAACACTGAAGCTTTCTTT,TRBV10-3,TRBJ1-1,.,once
CATSSVGGNQPQHF,TGTGCCACCAGTTCAGTGGGAGGCAATCAGCCCCAGCATTTT,TRBV24-1,TRBJ1-5,.,many
CASRPTRLDTGELFF,TGTGCCAGTAGGCCCACAAGGTTGGACACCGGGGAGCTGTTTTTT,TRBV19,TRBJ2-2,.,once
CAGSGTSTDTQYF,TGTGCCGGCAGTGGGACTAGCACAGATACGCAGTATTTT,TRBV6-4,TRBJ2-3,.,.
CASSVERDTEAFF,TGCGCCAGCAGTGTGGAACGAGACACTGAAGCTTTCTTT,TRBV10-2,TRBJ1-1,.,.